These T cell receptor beta chains were read from a single sample in a study of blood T cell repertoires in COVID-19. Generated by immunoSEQ multiplex PCR, the TCRdb table keeps only in-frame clones and is missing some. Here the sample spans about 340,000 clones, around four fifths being singletons. Sequenced sample: peripheral blood. These receptor sequences come from a man aged 25-45 years with active or convalescent COVID-19. Each CDR3 is given with its conserved first and last residue. A D gene is named only where the DNA matches it firmly. Not every row has a clone size; where given, it reads once, few, many or a size class.

TRBV7-9	.	TRBD1	TRBJ2-5	TGTGCCAGCACCTTTGACAGGGCTATGGAGACCCAGTACTTC	CASTFDRAMETQYF
TRBV6-2/TRBV6-3	.	.	TRBJ1-1	TGTGCCAGCAGTTACGAACAGGGACTACTCAACACTGAAGCTTTCTTT	CASSYEQGLLNTEAFF
TRBV19	.	.	TRBJ2-1	TGTGCCAGTAGACAAGGGGTCAAGCAGTTCTTC	CASRQGVKQFF
TRBV6-6	.	TRBD2	TRBJ2-1	TGTGCCAGCAGTAGCGGGACGGGCTACAATGAGCAGTTCTTC	CASSSGTGYNEQFF
TRBV5-4	.	TRBD1	TRBJ1-2	TGTGCCAGCAGGGCGACAGGGGGCTGGTATGGCTACACCTTC	CASRATGGWYGYTF
TRBV15	.	.	TRBJ2-1	TGTGCCACCAGCGGGAGGTGGCAGTTAGCCTACAATGAGCAGTTCTTC	CATSGRWQLAYNEQFF
TRBV28	.	.	TRBJ1-4	TGTGCCAGCAGTCCCATCCGGGCTAATGAAAAACTGTTTTTT	CASSPIRANEKLFF
TRBV5-6	.	.	TRBJ1-5	TGTGCCAGCAGCTGGGGGCAGGGTAATCAGCCCCAGCATTTT	CASSWGQGNQPQHF
TRBV4-1	.	.	TRBJ1-3	TGCGCCAGCAGCCAAGATCGAGTTCCCTACTCTGGAAACACCATATATTTT	CASSQDRVPYSGNTIYF
TRBV5-1	.	.	TRBJ2-1	TGCGCCAGCAGCTTTCACAGCTCCTACAATGAGCAGTTCTTC	CASSFHSSYNEQFF
TRBV6-5	.	.	TRBJ1-2	TGTGCCAGCATAGGGTCGGGGAGGTGGTATGGCTACACCTTC	CASIGSGRWYGYTF
TRBV11-2	.	TRBD1	TRBJ2-1	TGTGCCAGCCACCGGACAGGGAGGATTTACAATGAGCAGTTCTTC	CASHRTGRIYNEQFF
TRBV3-1/TRBV3-2	once	TRBD2	TRBJ2-3	TGTGCCAGCAGCCAACTAGCGGGGGGGCTTGATACGCAGTATTTT	CASSQLAGGLDTQYF
TRBV3-1/TRBV3-2	.	TRBD1	TRBJ2-3	TGTGCCAGCAGCCAAGATCGTCTGCAGGGGGCCGGGGATACGCAGTATTTT	CASSQDRLQGAGDTQYF
TRBV7-8	.	.	TRBJ2-5	TGTGCCAGCAGCCCCGCTAGGCAGGGCCAGACCCAGTACTTC	CASSPARQGQTQYF
TRBV6-5	.	.	TRBJ2-3	TGTGCCAGCAGGGAGGGACCAAGCACAGATACGCAGTATTTT	CASREGPSTDTQYF
TRBV11-2	.	.	TRBJ2-3	TGTGCCAGCAGTACTACTACTAGCACAGATACGCAGTATTTT	CASSTTTSTDTQYF
TRBV28	.	.	TRBJ2-2	TGTGCCAGCAGTTACTCCCGGGGGGCGGGGGAGCTGTTTTTT	CASSYSRGAGELFF
TRBV7-2	.	.	TRBJ1-1	TGTGCCAGCACGGGGGAAGCTTTCTTT	CASTGEAFF
TRBV6-1	.	TRBD2	TRBJ2-3	TGTGCCAGCAGTGAAGTTGTGGGCGGGGGGGGACCAGATACGCAGTATTTT	CASSEVVGGGGPDTQYF
TRBV10-3	.	TRBD1	TRBJ1-1	TGTGCCATCAGTGCGACAGGGACCACTGAAGCTTTCTTT	CAISATGTTEAFF
TRBV7-9	.	.	TRBJ1-1	TGTGCCAGCAGCCAAATCGGGACAGAAGCTTTCTTT	CASSQIGTEAFF
TRBV4-3	.	.	TRBJ1-2	TGCGCCAGCAGCCATACGGTCTATGGCTACACCTTC	CASSHTVYGYTF
TRBV19	.	.	TRBJ2-3	TGTGCCAGTAGGACGACAGGCTGGGCAGATACGCAGTATTTT	CASRTTGWADTQYF
TRBV5-6	.	.	TRBJ2-2	TGTGCCAGCAGCTTGGTTACCTCCAGGGACACCGGGGAGCTGTTTTTT	CASSLVTSRDTGELFF
TRBV15	.	TRBD1	TRBJ1-3	TGTGCCACCCGATATGACAGGGGTGGTGGAAACACCATATATTTT	CATRYDRGGGNTIYF
TRBV28	.	.	TRBJ2-2	TGTGCCAGCAGTCCTCGAGGAGTTTTGCGGGAGCTGTTTTTT	CASSPRGVLRELFF
TRBV2	.	.	TRBJ1-2	TGTGCCAGCAACCGACTAGGTGGCTACACCTTC	CASNRLGGYTF
TRBV4-3	.	TRBD2	TRBJ2-3	TGCGCCAGCAGCCAAGATCAGGGCGCGGGGGTCCGCACAGATACGCAGTATTTT	CASSQDQGAGVRTDTQYF
TRBV7-2	.	.	TRBJ2-5	TGTGCCAGCAGTCTACTAGATCCCCAAGAGACCCAGTACTTC	CASSLLDPQETQYF
TRBV6-5	.	.	TRBJ2-7	TGTGCCAGCAGTTACCGGCCGGGGTACTACGAGCAGTACTTC	CASSYRPGYYEQYF
TRBV11-2	once	TRBD2	TRBJ2-2	TGTGCCAGCAGCTTAGTGAGCGGGGGTGCCGGGGAGCTGTTTTTT	CASSLVSGGAGELFF
TRBV9	.	.	TRBJ2-3	TGTGCCAGCAGCGTAGGATTGGCGGGGGCAAGGGATACGCAGTATTTT	CASSVGLAGARDTQYF
TRBV2	.	.	TRBJ1-5	TGTGCCAGCAGTGAATTTGATCGGGGTGGGAATCAGCCCCAGCATTTT	CASSEFDRGGNQPQHF
TRBV6-5	.	TRBD1	TRBJ2-2	TGTGCCAGCAGAGCAGGGGGCCAGTACACCGGGGAGCTGTTTTTT	CASRAGGQYTGELFF
TRBV4-1	.	.	TRBJ1-3	TGCGCCAGCCCGTTTCTCTCTGGAAACACCATATATTTT	CASPFLSGNTIYF
TRBV24-1	.	TRBD1	TRBJ2-5	TGTGCCACCAGTGATTTGCAAAAGGGGGCCGCGGGAGAGACCCAGTACTTC	CATSDLQKGAAGETQYF
TRBV7-6	.	.	TRBJ1-5	TGTGCCAGCAGCTTAGCGGCAGGGCGGGGTCAGCCCCAGCATTTT	CASSLAAGRGQPQHF
TRBV19	.	TRBD2	TRBJ2-3	TGTGCCAGTAGCCCACTAGCGGGAGAACCAGATACGCAGTATTTT	CASSPLAGEPDTQYF
TRBV3-1/TRBV3-2	.	.	TRBJ1-5	TGTGCCAGCAGCCTGCGTAGCGTGGGTAATCAGCCCCAGCATTTT	CASSLRSVGNQPQHF
TRBV15	.	TRBD2	TRBJ2-5	TGTGCGTCCCGGGCGGGAGGGGGAGAGACCCAGTACTTC	CASRAGGGETQYF
TRBV24-1	.	TRBD1	TRBJ2-3	TGTGCCACCGCTCGACAGGGGCCGGTGACAGATACGCAGTATTTT	CATARQGPVTDTQYF
TRBV29-1	.	TRBD1	TRBJ1-4	TGCAGCGTTGAAGGGACAGGGGGTGAAAAACTGTTTTTT	CSVEGTGGEKLFF
TRBV3-1/TRBV3-2	.	TRBD1	TRBJ2-7	TGTGCCAGCAGCCAAGAGAACAGGGGACACGAGCAGTACTTC	CASSQENRGHEQYF
TRBV5-1	few	TRBD1	TRBJ1-1	TGCGCCAGCAGCAATCGACAGGGAAACACTGAAGCTTTCTTT	CASSNRQGNTEAFF
TRBV7-2	.	.	TRBJ2-7	TGTGCCAGCAGCTTAGGGGCTGCGAACTACGAGCAGTACTTC	CASSLGAANYEQYF
TRBV7-8	.	TRBD1	TRBJ2-7	TGTGCCAGCAGCTTCCTACAGGGGAGCGAGCAGTACTTC	CASSFLQGSEQYF
TRBV3-1/TRBV3-2	.	TRBD1	TRBJ1-2	TGTGCCAGCAGCCAAGACGCGACAGGGAGCTATGGCTACACCTTC	CASSQDATGSYGYTF
TRBV7-9	.	.	TRBJ1-1	TGTGCCAGCGCACTGACGGGGAACACTGAAGCTTTCTTT	CASALTGNTEAFF
TRBV6-5	.	TRBD1	TRBJ1-1	TGTGCCAGCAGTTCACCGGGACAGCCGAACACTGAAGCTTTCTTT	CASSSPGQPNTEAFF
TRBV3-1/TRBV3-2	.	TRBD1	TRBJ1-2	TGTGCCAGCAGCCAAGTAGGGGACAGGGGCCACCTCCTATATGGCTACACCTTC	CASSQVGDRGHLLYGYTF
TRBV19	.	.	TRBJ1-4	TGTGCCAGTAGTTCCCGCGGGGAAAAACTGTTTTTT	CASSSRGEKLFF
TRBV3-1/TRBV3-2	.	.	TRBJ1-4	TGTGCCAGCAGCCAAGCCCCCGGTGCAACTAATGAAAAACTGTTTTTT	CASSQAPGATNEKLFF
TRBV19	once	.	TRBJ1-6	TGTGCCAGTAGTATAGGGACAGTGGGGAATTCACCCCTCCACTTT	CASSIGTVGNSPLHF